There are many counts of the clone carrying this T cell receptor (beta chain). The source of the sample is a study of human T cells and chemical hapten exposure. Study information: Patch tests of 0.01% DPC on the upper back were read at 6 days.

TCRdb used MiXCR to reprocess the RACE reads, holding one entry per CDR3 protein. The sample gives about 57,000 distinct CDR3 sequences, 9% to 9.5% of which show up once; 13% is in the top ten. Germline lookup yields CDR1 KGHSH and CDR2 LQKENI. The CDR3 spans 14 residues. V gave up 3 bases and J gave up 3 bases, with 11 bases separating them. Time point defined: patch test 1, 2 weeks after DPC sensitization. Treatment in this sample: therapeutic diphenylcyclopropenone sensitization with weekly scalp DPC. The sequencing used whole blood, collected in connection with sensitization to the hapten diphenylcyclopropenone (DPC). The sequence was obtained from a woman between 40 and 50 years old with alopecia areata. Some clones in this sample may be carry-over from other donors' samples. This rearrangement joins TRBV18 to TRBJ1-2; perhaps TRBD1 as D (5 bases). The CDR3 is CASSPSGTDYGYTF. In DNA form, the CDR3 reads TGTGCCAGCTCACCTTCCGGGACGGACTATGGCTACACCTTC.